This is a list of T cell receptor beta chains from one sample in a study of OX40 agonist ivuxolimab in advanced cancers. This table comes from immunoSEQ multiplex PCR, and its TCRdb copy is limited to in-frame clones, with some not included. The data contain approximately 92,000 clones, more than 80% of them singletons. The sample here was CD4+ or CD8+ T cells sorted from blood, taken in a trial of the OX40 agonist ivuxolimab. Source of these receptors: an adult with an advanced solid tumor such as melanoma, head and neck, liver or kidney cancer. Both conserved end residues are part of each CDR3. A D gene is named only where the DNA matches it firmly. The size field is filled for only some rows; it gives once, few, many or a size class.

D | size | J | V | DNA | CDR3
- | - | TRBJ2-3 | TRBV4-3 | TGCGCCAGCAGCCAAGTGGGGAGAAGCACAGATACGCAGTATTTT | CASSQVGRSTDTQYF
TRBD1 | - | TRBJ1-1 | TRBV6-5 | TGTGCCAGCAGCGTGGACAGGGTTGAAGCTTTCTTT | CASSVDRVEAFF
- | - | TRBJ2-2 | TRBV30 | TGTGCCTGGTTCGGACTGAACTCCAGTGGGGAGCTGTTTTTT | CAWFGLNSSGELFF
TRBD2 | - | TRBJ2-1 | TRBV4-2 | TGTGCCAGCAGCCAGTGGACTAGCGGGGACTACAATGAGCAGTTCTTC | CASSQWTSGDYNEQFF
- | - | TRBJ1-1 | TRBV7-8 | TGTGCCAGCAGCTTAGGTTGGCAGGGAAGGAACACTGAAGCTTTCTTT | CASSLGWQGRNTEAFF
- | - | TRBJ1-1 | TRBV15 | TGTGCCACCAGCAGAGATCAAGGGGGAGAAGCTTTCTTT | CATSRDQGGEAFF
- | once | TRBJ1-4 | TRBV18 | TGTGCCAGCTCACCACCGGGGGGGCCGGCTAATGAAAAACTGTTTTTT | CASSPPGGPANEKLFF
- | - | TRBJ2-7 | TRBV5-6 | TGTGCCAGCAGCTTGGCTTCAGTTTCCTACGAGCAGTACTTC | CASSLASVSYEQYF
- | - | TRBJ1-1 | TRBV27 | TGTGCCAGCAGTTCCTACCGCCAGGGAACTGAAGCTTTCTTT | CASSSYRQGTEAFF
TRBD2 | - | TRBJ2-5 | TRBV9 | TGTGCCAGCAGCGTAGGGTCGGGAGGGCCCCGAGAGACCCAGTACTTC | CASSVGSGGPRETQYF
- | - | TRBJ1-2 | TRBV2 | TGTGCCAGCAATTACAGGGACCATGGCTACACCTTC | CASNYRDHGYTF
TRBD2 | - | TRBJ2-1 | TRBV29-1 | TGCAGCGTTGAAGATATAGGCGGGAGCTACAATGAGCAGTTCTTC | CSVEDIGGSYNEQFF
- | - | TRBJ2-7 | TRBV27 | TGTGCCAGCAGTAGAACATTAGGGGTATACGAGCAGTACTTC | CASSRTLGVYEQYF
TRBD2 | - | TRBJ2-3 | TRBV6-5 | TGTGCCAGCAGTGGCGGGAGGTACACAGATACGCAGTATTTT | CASSGGRYTDTQYF
- | - | TRBJ1-1 | TRBV2 | TGTGCCAGCAGCCTAGGTAACACTGAAGCTTTCTTT | CASSLGNTEAFF
- | - | TRBJ2-6 | TRBV6-5 | TGTGCCAGCAGTGGCCTTCCAAGGGCCAACGTCCTGACTTTC | CASSGLPRANVLTF
- | - | TRBJ1-1 | TRBV10-3 | TGTGCCACCGAAGATTCAGGGGCGTTGAACACTGAAGCTTTCTTT | CATEDSGALNTEAFF
- | many | TRBJ1-2 | TRBV6-5 | TGTGCCAGCGGCGGGACGGGTTCTAACTATGGCTACACCTTC | CASGGTGSNYGYTF
- | - | TRBJ2-5 | TRBV6-5 | TGTGCCAGCAGTTACTCGAGAGACTTAAGCTTCCAGTACTTC | CASSYSRDLSFQYF
TRBD2 | - | TRBJ2-2 | TRBV4-2 | TGTGCCAGCAGCCAAGGGACTGGCGGGGGGACCGGGGAGCTGTTTTTT | CASSQGTGGGTGELFF
- | - | TRBJ2-7 | TRBV11-2 | TGTGCCAGCAGCTTAGGCCACGAGCAGTACTTC | CASSLGHEQYF
- | - | TRBJ1-1 | TRBV2 | TGTGCCAGCAGTGAACCGAAGATTGGCACCTTGAACACTGAAGCTTTCTTT | CASSEPKIGTLNTEAFF
- | - | TRBJ2-3 | TRBV6-5 | TGTGCCAGCAGATACAGTCTGGCACTTACAGATACGCAGTATTTT | CASRYSLALTDTQYF
- | - | TRBJ2-5 | TRBV11-2 | TGTGCCAGCAGCTTAGACGGACAGTTAACAGAGACCCAGTACTTC | CASSLDGQLTETQYF
TRBD1 | - | TRBJ1-1 | TRBV6-1 | TGTGCCAGCAGTTTGGGACAGGGATGGGAAGCTTTCTTT | CASSLGQGWEAFF
TRBD1 | - | TRBJ1-3 | TRBV10-2 | TGCGCCAGCCTACTGGGACAGGGGGTAGGAAACACCATATATTTT | CASLLGQGVGNTIYF
- | - | TRBJ2-1 | TRBV6-5 | TGTGCCAGTACCGGGAGCTCCTACAATGAGCAGTTCTTC | CASTGSSYNEQFF
- | few | TRBJ1-1 | TRBV15 | TGTGCCACCAGCAGAGACCGAAACGCGAACACTGAAGCTTTCTTT | CATSRDRNANTEAFF
TRBD1 | - | TRBJ2-2 | TRBV7-2 | TGTGCCAGCAGCTCCCTGACAGGGTTAGGCACCGGGGAGCTGTTTTTT | CASSSLTGLGTGELFF
TRBD1 | - | TRBJ2-3 | TRBV29-1 | TGCAGCTGTGACAGGGGCCCTACAGATACGCAGTATTTT | CSCDRGPTDTQYF
- | once | TRBJ2-7 | TRBV6-6 | TGTGCCAGCTACGAGCAGTACTTC | CASYEQYF
TRBD1 | few | TRBJ1-1 | TRBV23-1 | TGCGCCAGCAGTCAACTCGCCGGGACAGGGGGGAGCACTGAAGCTTTCTTT | CASSQLAGTGGSTEAFF